The clone carrying this T cell receptor beta chain has a single count. Its cognate antigen is unknown. Time point specified: cycle 4 day 1 (C4D1), after six to seven weeks of nivolumab. Following autologous stem cell transplantation, relapse occurred in every patient, and exposure to brentuximab vedotin varied. It was by magnetic negative selection that CD4+ T cells were purified from thawed PBMCs. This sample stems from a study of PD-1 blockade in classical Hodgkin lymphoma. The ends were cut back, 3 bases at V and 7 bases at J, with 6 bases in the middle. Germline V gene data show CDR1 as KGHSH and CDR2 as LQKENI. The CDR3 extends over 12 amino acids. The protocol was immunoSEQ multiplex PCR, while the TCRdb copy is restricted to in-frame clones and leaves out a portion. Of over 9,000 clones in the sample, roughly 83% were seen once. Overall study findings and caveats: Newly diagnosed patients were reported to exhibit reduced baseline TCR diversity relative to healthy donors. With CD4+ cells, TCR diversity rose significantly by C4D1, but not with CD8+ cells. Complete responders' baseline diversity resembled that of newly diagnosed patients.

The receptor comes from a human donor with classical Hodgkin lymphoma. The rearrangement links TRBV18 to TRBJ2-2; D gene ambiguous. This specimen consisted of CD4+ T cells from blood, obtained before the fourth cycle of nivolumab. The CDR3 reads CASSPRSGELFF. In DNA form, the CDR3 reads TGTGCCAGCTCACCCCGGAGCGGGGAGCTGTTTTTT. Combining the CDR3 with reference TRBV18 and TRBJ2-2 gives the whole variable domain NAGVMQNPRHLVRRRGQEARLRCSPMKGHSHVYWYRQLPEEGLKFMVYLQKENIIDESGMPKERFSAEFPKEGPSILRIQQVVRGDSAAYFCASSPRSGELFFGEGSRLTVL.